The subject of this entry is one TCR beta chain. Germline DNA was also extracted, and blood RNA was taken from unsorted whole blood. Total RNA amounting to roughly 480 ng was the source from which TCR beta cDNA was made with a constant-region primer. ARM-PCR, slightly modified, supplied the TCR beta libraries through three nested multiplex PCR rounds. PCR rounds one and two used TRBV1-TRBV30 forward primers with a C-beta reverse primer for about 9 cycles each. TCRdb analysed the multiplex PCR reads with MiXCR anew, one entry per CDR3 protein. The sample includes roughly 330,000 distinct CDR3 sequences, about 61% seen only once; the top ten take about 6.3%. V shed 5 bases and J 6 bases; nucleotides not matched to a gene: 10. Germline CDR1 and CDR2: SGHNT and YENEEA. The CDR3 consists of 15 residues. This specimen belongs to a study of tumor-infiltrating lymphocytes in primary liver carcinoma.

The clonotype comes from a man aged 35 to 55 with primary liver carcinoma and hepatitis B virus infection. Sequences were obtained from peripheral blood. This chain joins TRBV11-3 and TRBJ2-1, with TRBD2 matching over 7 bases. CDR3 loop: CASSAGTIETNEQFF. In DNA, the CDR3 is TGTGCCAGCAGCGCCGGGACTATAGAGACCAATGAGCAGTTCTTC. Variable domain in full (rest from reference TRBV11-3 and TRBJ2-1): EAGVVQSPRYKIIEKKQPVAFWCNPISGHNTLYWYLQNLGQGPELLIRYENEEAVDDSQLPKDRFSAERLKGVDSTLKIQPAELGDSAVYLCASSAGTIETNEQFFGPGTRLTVL.